These 17 T cell receptor beta chains were all obtained from the same sample, sequenced in a study of T cells in Graves' hyperthyroidism and ophthalmopathy (dated by TCRdb to 2018 to 2020). Libraries were prepared through multiplex PCR. TCRdb records Illumina HiSeq 2000 as the sequencer. TCR beta CDR3 regions were amplified from RNA transcripts. A first-round RT-PCR of the TCR CDR3 used the HTBI primer set with the Qiagen OneStep RT-PCR kit. TCRdb passed the public sequencing reads through fastp at Q25 and MiXCR, retaining productive beta sequences. A single entry per CDR3 protein holds the most common genes and DNA from its merged rows. The sample yields approximately 300,000 distinct CDR3 sequences; approximately 15% were counted once. Around 55% of the sample belongs to the ten largest clones. The material sequenced was blood. The source is a woman aged 55-70 years with Graves' ophthalmopathy.

This clonotype occurred many times. The chain combines TRBV6-2 or TRBV6-3 with TRBJ2-7; weak D call: TRBD2 (6 bases). Between the trimmed V and J ends, which lost 6 bases and 1 base, there was a span of 16 bases. The V gene's germline CDR1 is MNHEY and CDR2 SVGEGT. This CDR3 contains 15 residues. The CDR3 spells CASSLPAGSSYEQYF. In nucleotides, the CDR3 is TGTGCCAGCAGCCTCCCAGCGGGCTCATCCTACGAGCAGTACTTC.

There are a few counts of this clonotype. J is TRBJ2-1 and V is TRBV10-1, with 9 bases lining up with TRBD2. With 0 bases clipped from V and 4 bases from J, the junction kept 16 bases outside the gene matches. This CDR3 has 20 residues. CDR1 and CDR2 from the germline V gene are WNHNN and SYGVQD (reference sequence). The CDR3 DNA follows: TGCGCCAGCAGTGAGTCGACGGCCAGCGGGAGGAATTTGTGGTACAATGAGCAGTTCTTC. It translates to CASSESTASGRNLWYNEQFF.

This clonotype turned up a few times. The rearrangement joins TRBV2 to TRBJ1-2, with a possible D match to TRBD1 (6 bases). Germline V lookup: CDR1 SNHLY, CDR2 FYNNEI. This CDR3 is 14 amino acids long. Trimming stripped 8 bases from V and 8 bases from J, with 21 bases between. CDR3 sequence (DNA): TGTGCCAGCGGACTCCGGGACACCCGACTCGGCTACACCTTC. It encodes CASGLRDTRLGYTF.

This clonotype was seen repeatedly, ten times or more. The chain combines TRBV20-1 with TRBJ2-7; tentatively, D is TRBD2 (5 bases). Germline CDR1 reads DFQATT; CDR2 reads SNEGSKA (reference sequence). Trimming left V 5 bases short and J 5 bases short, with 13 bases between. The CDR3 runs 12 residues. The CDR3 DNA follows: TGCAGTGCTGTTCGGGGTACCCACGAGCAGTACTTC. Its translation is CSAVRGTHEQYF.

This clonotype was seen at least ten times. This rearrangement joins TRBV27 to TRBJ2-7; 9 positions match TRBD1. After removal of 5 bases from V and 2 bases from J, the junction contained 10 bases not matched to a gene. The CDR3 length is 16 residues. CDR1 and CDR2 from the germline V gene are MNHEY and SMNVEV (reference sequence). CDR3 region: CASSIRGTGLTYEQYF. Written as DNA, the CDR3 is TGTGCCAGCAGTATCCGGGGGACAGGGCTGACCTACGAGCAGTACTTC.

This clonotype was detected ten times or more. V is TRBV2 and J is TRBJ1-6, with 10 bases that match TRBD1. V was clipped by 6 bases and J by 9 bases; unmatched bases: 11. CDR1 is SNHLY, CDR2 FYNNEI, per germline. This CDR3 comprises 16 residues. CDR3 sequence reads: CASSDLGQGVSSPLHF. CDR3 DNA sequence: TGTGCCAGCAGCGACCTTGGACAGGGGGTTAGTTCACCCCTCCACTTT.

Comments on this clonotype: A read error may explain this, as a much larger clone is one base away. The CDR3 region is CASTFADRGSNEQFF. CDR3 DNA sequence: TGTGCCAGCACCTTCGCGGACAGGGGTAGTAATGAGCAGTTCTTC. The chain links TRBV27 to TRBJ2-1; 9 nucleotides match TRBD1. The V gene's germline CDR1 is MNHEY and CDR2 SMNVEV (reference sequence). This CDR3 spans 15 amino acids. V was clipped by 7 bases and J by 7 bases; unmatched bases: 11.

This clonotype was picked up a small number of times. A junction boundary mismatches the germline segment, possibly from a read error. The gene calls are TRBV20-1 and TRBJ1-1, with TRBD1 matching 8 bases. Looked up from germline, CDR1 is DFQATT and CDR2 is SNEGSKA (reference sequence). CDR3 size: 16 residues. CDR3 loop: CSARATGGGKDTKAFF. In DNA, the CDR3 is TGCAGTGCTAGAGCCACAGGGGGAGGGAAGGACACTAAAGCTTTCTTT.

This clonotype was found many times. The gene calls are TRBV2 and TRBJ1-1; the D is unclear. The germline V gene encodes CDR1 SNHLY and CDR2 FYNNEI. V was trimmed by 8 bases and J by 6 bases, leaving 13 bases between them. CDR3 length equals 12 residues. Here the CDR3 reads CASATYRAEAFF. The CDR3 DNA sequence: TGTGCCAGCGCCACTTATCGGGCTGAAGCTTTCTTT.

This clonotype occurred a few times. The chain recombines TRBV3-1 with TRBJ2-6; a weak D match, TRBD2 (6 bases). The CDR3 consists of 16 residues. Germline-derived CDR1 and CDR2 are LGHDT and YNNKEL (reference sequence). Trimming removed 7 bases from V and 0 bases from J, with 13 bases in between. Here the CDR3 reads CASTQLGGSGANVLTF. Written as DNA, the CDR3 is TGTGCCAGCACCCAGTTGGGGGGCTCTGGGGCCAACGTCCTGACTTTC.

This clonotype appeared a few times. This chain joins TRBV24-1 and TRBJ2-7; D call uncertain. In germline, CDR1 is KGHDR, CDR2 SFDVKD. The V end was cut by 10 bases, the J end by 4 bases, with 16 bases between. The CDR3 is 13 amino acids. CDR3 sequence (DNA): TGTGCCACGGAAGAAGGGTTCGTGTACGAGCAGTACTTC. This sequence encodes CATEEGFVYEQYF.

In its sample, this clonotype was seen many times. The rearrangement links TRBV5-1 to TRBJ2-5, with a tentative D call TRBD1 (6 bases). CDR1 and CDR2 (germline): SGHRS, YFSETQ. V lost 3 bases and J 4 bases, leaving 10 bases between the germline ends. The CDR3 has 13 residues. The CDR3, as DNA: TGCGCCAGCAGCTCCACAGGGCCAGAGACCCAGTACTTC. Its protein is CASSSTGPETQYF. Filled out from reference TRBV5-1 and TRBJ2-5, the complete variable domain reads KAGVTQTPRYLIKTRGQQVTLSCSPISGHRSVSWYQQTPGQGLQFLFEYFSETQRNKGNFPGRFSGRQFSNSRSEMNVSTLELGDSALYLCASSSTGPETQYFGPGTRLLVL.

In its sample, this clonotype was seen many times. This chain links TRBV5-1 with TRBJ2-3, with unresolved D. V gave up 0 bases and J gave up 3 bases, with 11 bases separating them. Germline V lookup: CDR1 SGHRS, CDR2 YFSETQ. The CDR3 is 15 amino acids. The CDR3 DNA reads TGCGCCAGCAGCTTGGGAAGTATGGGAACAGATACGCAGTATTTT. Residues: CASSLGSMGTDTQYF.

This clonotype has at least ten counts. This chain uses TRBV5-1 with TRBJ2-1; D is unresolved. CDR3 length: 15 amino acids. The V end was cut by 0 bases, the J end by 0 bases, with 7 bases between. Germline-derived CDR1 and CDR2 are SGHRS and YFSETQ. In DNA form, the CDR3 reads TGCGCCAGCAGCTTGGCCAGTAACTCCTACAATGAGCAGTTCTTC. Translation gives CASSLASNSYNEQFF.

The chain employs TRBV30 and TRBJ2-7; D remains unclear. CDR3 length: 15 amino acids. The germline gives CDR1 GTSNPN, CDR2 SVGIG (reference sequence). The germline V and J ends were trimmed by 0 bases and 2 bases, with 14 bases remaining between them. The CDR3 DNA follows: TGTGCCTGGAGTGTACAACTTCGGCAGACCTACGAGCAGTACTTC. Protein: CAWSVQLRQTYEQYF.

This clonotype was picked up many times. This sequence joins TRBV29-1 and TRBJ1-1; unclear D gene. The germline V gene has CDR1 SQVTM and CDR2 ANQGSEA. The CDR3 contains 9 residues. Trimming shortened V by 6 bases and J by 7 bases, and 6 bases separated the two germline ends. CDR3 in amino acids: CSVGGEAFF. CDR3 in DNA: TGCAGCGTGGGCGGTGAAGCTTTCTTT.

This clonotype has ten or more counts. The chain is built from TRBV28 and TRBJ2-1; 7 bases are a match to TRBD1. Germline-derived CDR1 and CDR2 are MDHEN and SYDVKM. Trimming took 5 bases from V and 0 from J; bases not matched to a gene: 10. CDR3 length: 17 residues. CDR3 bases: TGTGCCAGCAGTCTCAACAGGGGCTTTAGCTCCTACAATGAGCAGTTCTTC. As protein: CASSLNRGFSSYNEQFF. Variable domain in full (rest from reference TRBV28 and TRBJ2-1): DVKVTQSSRYLVKRTGEKVFLECVQDMDHENMFWYRQDPGLGLRLIYFSYDVKMKEKGDIPEGYSVSREKKERFSLILESASTNQTSMYLCASSLNRGFSSYNEQFFGPGTRLTVL.